A selection of T cell receptor beta chains follows, all from one sample in a study of CD8+ T cells in alopecia areata. Some clones are missing from TCRdb's copy, which holds only in-frame ones; the method was immunoSEQ multiplex PCR. The sample lists fewer than 250,000 clones, 40% to 45% seen once, with over 2% in the top ten. Sequenced here: CD4+ T cells sorted from blood, sampled around week 37, from a patient treated with tofacitinib. These receptor sequences come from a human donor with alopecia areata. The CDR3 runs from the conserved cysteine through the conserved F or W. D genes are given only for firm matches. Rows may omit the clone size; those that give it use once, few, many or a size class.

V: TRBV11-2
D: NA
J: TRBJ2-1
size: NA
CDR3: CASKPNRASSYNEQFF
DNA: TGTGCCAGCAAACCCAATAGGGCGAGCTCCTACAATGAGCAGTTCTTC

V: TRBV7-2
D: NA
J: TRBJ2-5
size: NA
CDR3: CASSSTSTAQYF
DNA: TGTGCCAGCAGCTCAACTAGCACGGCCCAGTACTTC

V: TRBV6-5
D: NA
J: TRBJ2-3
size: NA
CDR3: CASSPPGVGTQYF
DNA: TGTGCCAGCAGTCCACCGGGGGTGGGTACGCAGTATTTT

V: TRBV10-2
D: TRBD1
J: TRBJ2-1
size: NA
CDR3: CASRDQDRVGNEQFF
DNA: TGCGCCAGCAGGGACCAGGACAGGGTGGGGAATGAGCAGTTCTTC

V: TRBV30
D: TRBD2
J: TRBJ2-5
size: NA
CDR3: CAWTTRLAGQETQYF
DNA: TGTGCCTGGACCACTCGACTAGCGGGCCAAGAGACCCAGTACTTC

V: TRBV21-1
D: NA
J: TRBJ2-1
size: NA
CDR3: CASSPGTSGYHGSNEQFF
DNA: TGTGCCAGCAGCCCGGGGACTAGCGGGTATCATGGTTCCAATGAGCAGTTCTTC

V: TRBV7-2
D: TRBD1
J: TRBJ2-7
size: many
CDR3: CASSSNTGASYEQYF
DNA: TGTGCCAGCAGCTCGAATACAGGGGCATCCTACGAGCAGTACTTC

V: TRBV5-1
D: TRBD1
J: TRBJ2-5
size: NA
CDR3: CASSLGQDRGETQYF
DNA: TGCGCCAGCAGCTTGGGTCAGGACAGGGGAGAGACCCAGTACTTC

V: TRBV30
D: NA
J: TRBJ2-7
size: few
CDR3: CAWSPASSYEQYF
DNA: TGTGCCTGGAGTCCCGCTAGTTCGTACGAGCAGTACTTC

V: TRBV19
D: NA
J: TRBJ2-1
size: few
CDR3: CANPPRDSYNEQFF
DNA: TGTGCCAACCCGCCTCGGGACTCCTACAATGAGCAGTTCTTC

V: TRBV7-9
D: NA
J: TRBJ2-7
size: few
CDR3: CASSSRTGTYEQYF
DNA: TGTGCCAGCAGCTCTCGGACGGGAACCTACGAGCAGTACTTC

V: TRBV29-1
D: TRBD2
J: TRBJ2-3
size: few
CDR3: CSVRREADTQYF
DNA: TGCAGCGTTCGGCGGGAGGCAGATACGCAGTATTTT

V: TRBV28
D: NA
J: TRBJ2-5
size: NA
CDR3: CASSSPPVVQTQYF
DNA: TGTGCCAGCAGCTCTCCTCCGGTTGTTCAGACCCAGTACTTC

V: TRBV25-1
D: NA
J: TRBJ1-1
size: NA
CDR3: CASSQDRNEAFF
DNA: TGTGCCAGCAGTCAGGACAGAAATGAAGCTTTCTTT

V: TRBV6-1
D: NA
J: TRBJ2-1
size: NA
CDR3: CASSEQTSYNEQFF
DNA: TGTGCCAGCAGTGAACAGACTAGTTACAATGAGCAGTTCTTC

V: TRBV6-5
D: TRBD1
J: TRBJ2-1
size: few
CDR3: CASSPGTGLRKQFF
DNA: TGTGCCAGCAGTCCCGGGACAGGGTTGCGGAAGCAGTTCTTC

V: TRBV10-1
D: NA
J: TRBJ2-3
size: NA
CDR3: CASSANYRTQYF
DNA: TGCGCCAGCAGTGCGAACTACCGCACGCAGTATTTT

V: TRBV9
D: NA
J: TRBJ2-5
size: NA
CDR3: CASSVRSAVQETQYF
DNA: TGTGCCAGCAGCGTACGGAGCGCCGTCCAAGAGACCCAGTACTTC

V: TRBV6-5
D: TRBD1
J: TRBJ2-1
size: NA
CDR3: CASSLRDRGYNEQFF
DNA: TGTGCCAGCAGTTTAAGGGACAGGGGTTACAATGAGCAGTTCTTC

V: TRBV29-1
D: NA
J: TRBJ2-2
size: few
CDR3: CSAGSFVGELFF
DNA: TGCAGCGCTGGCAGCTTTGTGGGGGAGCTGTTTTTT

V: TRBV29-1
D: NA
J: TRBJ2-7
size: NA
CDR3: CSVEAGAYEQYF
DNA: TGCAGCGTTGAAGCGGGGGCCTACGAGCAGTACTTC

V: TRBV10-3
D: TRBD2
J: TRBJ2-1
size: few
CDR3: CAISEPGRAGSNEQFF
DNA: TGTGCCATCAGTGAGCCCGGGAGGGCCGGATCGAATGAGCAGTTCTTC

V: TRBV29-1
D: NA
J: TRBJ1-3
size: NA
CDR3: CSVVAGRTTIYF
DNA: TGCAGCGTTGTGGCAGGGAGGACCACCATATATTTT

V: TRBV23-1
D: TRBD1
J: TRBJ2-3
size: few
CDR3: CASSKGQGGDTDTQYF
DNA: TGCGCCAGCAGTAAGGGACAGGGGGGCGACACAGATACGCAGTATTTT

V: TRBV6-5
D: TRBD1
J: TRBJ2-5
size: NA
CDR3: CASRRTGETQYF
DNA: TGTGCCAGCCGTCGGACAGGGGAGACCCAGTACTTC

V: TRBV2
D: NA
J: TRBJ2-5
size: NA
CDR3: CAFNIGNHQYF
DNA: TGTGCCTTCAACATCGGGAACCACCAGTACTTC

V: TRBV2
D: TRBD2
J: TRBJ2-4
size: NA
CDR3: CASGTSEFLAKNIQYF
DNA: TGTGCCAGCGGGACTAGCGAGTTCCTAGCCAAAAACATTCAGTACTTC

V: TRBV5-1
D: NA
J: TRBJ2-6
size: few
CDR3: CASSPVVSGANVLTF
DNA: TGCGCCAGCAGCCCTGTCGTGTCTGGGGCCAACGTCCTGACTTTC

V: TRBV30
D: NA
J: TRBJ1-1
size: NA
CDR3: CAWARTLMDINTEAFF
DNA: TGTGCCTGGGCTAGGACCCTAATGGATATTAACACTGAAGCTTTCTTT

V: TRBV28
D: NA
J: TRBJ1-5
size: NA
CDR3: CASSPRVAFNQPQHF
DNA: TGTGCCAGCAGTCCCAGGGTAGCGTTCAATCAGCCCCAGCATTTT

V: TRBV6-5
D: NA
J: TRBJ2-2
size: NA
CDR3: CASRGTTGELFF
DNA: TGTGCCAGCAGGGGAACCACCGGGGAGCTGTTTTTT